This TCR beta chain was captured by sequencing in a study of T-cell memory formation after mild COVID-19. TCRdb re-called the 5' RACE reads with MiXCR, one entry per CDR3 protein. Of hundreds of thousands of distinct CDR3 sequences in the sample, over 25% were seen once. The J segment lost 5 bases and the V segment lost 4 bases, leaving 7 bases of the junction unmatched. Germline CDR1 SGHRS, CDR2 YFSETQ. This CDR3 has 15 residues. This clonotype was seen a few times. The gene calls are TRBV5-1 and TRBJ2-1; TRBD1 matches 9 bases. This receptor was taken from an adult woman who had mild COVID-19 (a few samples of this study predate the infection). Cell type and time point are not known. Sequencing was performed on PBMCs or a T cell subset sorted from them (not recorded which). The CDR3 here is CASSQDRGLNNEQFF. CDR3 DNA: TGCGCCAGCAGCCAGGACAGGGGACTGAACAATGAGCAGTTCTTC.